A selection of T cell receptor beta chains follows, all from one sample in a study of shared T cell receptors in the human thymus. TCRdb's table, derived via immunoSEQ multiplex PCR, lists solely in-frame clones and lacks some. The sample has about 660,000 clones; roughly 90% are singletons. The same sample was also used in a study of human thymus T cells.

Sequenced material: thymocytes. The receptors here all came from a boy in the first two years of life with a congenital heart defect. Both conserved end residues are part of each CDR3. Each record gives: J gene, V gene, clone size, D gene, CDR3 protein, CDR3 DNA. D genes are given only for firm matches. Expanded clones are given a class, and other clones once, few, many or no size at all.

>TRBJ2-1|TRBV27|.|.
CASQDSDSAGSYNEQFF
TGTGCCAGCCAGGACTCGGACTCGGCGGGCTCCTACAATGAGCAGTTCTTC
>TRBJ2-1|TRBV2|.|TRBD2
CASIGGSDNEQFF
TGTGCCAGCATTGGCGGGAGCGACAATGAGCAGTTCTTC
>TRBJ2-7|TRBV5-3|.|TRBD2
CARSLAGTKTYEQYF
TGTGCCAGAAGCTTGGCCGGGACTAAGACCTACGAGCAGTACTTC
>TRBJ2-7|TRBV7-9|.|.
CASSLAGSGYEQYF
TGTGCCAGCAGCTTAGCAGGGAGCGGCTACGAGCAGTACTTC
>TRBJ2-7|TRBV2|few|TRBD2
CASSEAGPNPTTSGLGYEQYF
TGTGCCAGCAGTGAAGCTGGACCGAACCCTACGACTAGCGGGTTGGGGTACGAGCAGTACTTC
>TRBJ1-4|TRBV25-1|.|.
CASNSRTNEKLFF
TGTGCCTCTAACAGTAGAACTAATGAAAAACTGTTTTTT
>TRBJ1-1|TRBV18|.|.
CASSRQNMNTEAFF
TGTGCCAGCTCACGACAGAACATGAACACTGAAGCTTTCTTT
>TRBJ2-1|TRBV5-6|.|.
CASSLGQASSYNEQFF
TGTGCCAGCAGCTTGGGGCAGGCGAGCTCCTACAATGAGCAGTTCTTC
>TRBJ2-1|TRBV27|.|.
CASSLSPLSSYNEQFF
TGTGCCAGCAGTTTATCCCCATTGAGCTCCTACAATGAGCAGTTCTTC
>TRBJ2-5|TRBV4-3|.|TRBD1
CASSSRTGRQETQYF
TGCGCCAGCAGCTCACGGACAGGAAGGCAAGAGACCCAGTACTTC
>TRBJ2-7|TRBV2|.|.
CASSETSPYEQYF
TGTGCCAGCAGTGAAACTAGCCCCTACGAGCAGTACTTC
>TRBJ2-7|TRBV30|.|TRBD2
CAWSDRLAGGPPICRQYF
TGTGCCTGGAGTGACCGACTAGCGGGAGGGCCACCGATTTGTCGGCAGTACTTC
>TRBJ1-2|TRBV14|.|TRBD1
CASSQVAAGGSYTF
TGTGCCAGCAGCCAAGTAGCGGCAGGGGGTAGCTACACCTTC
>TRBJ2-7|TRBV2|.|.
CASSEGERSSYEQYF
TGTGCCAGCAGTGAAGGGGAGCGGAGCTCCTACGAGCAGTACTTC
>TRBJ1-5|TRBV6-5|.|.
CASTSGRGWEPQHF
TGTGCCAGCACCTCTGGAAGGGGTTGGGAGCCCCAGCATTTT
>TRBJ2-7|TRBV20-1|.|.
CSAREGYEQYF
TGCAGTGCTAGAGAGGGCTACGAGCAGTACTTC
>TRBJ2-1|TRBV2|once|TRBD1
CASSFRPIGQDSNEQFF
TGTGCCAGCAGTTTCCGACCGATCGGACAGGACAGCAATGAGCAGTTCTTC
>TRBJ2-3|TRBV6-4|.|TRBD2
CASSGGRWTDTQYF
TGTGCCAGCAGTGGCGGGAGATGGACAGATACGCAGTATTTT
>TRBJ2-3|TRBV5-1|.|TRBD1
CASSSRQGEGDTQYF
TGCGCCAGCAGCTCCCGACAGGGAGAGGGAGATACGCAGTATTTT
>TRBJ1-4|TRBV27|.|TRBD1
CASKSRRQGTNEKLFF
TGTGCCAGCAAGTCCCGCCGACAGGGCACTAATGAAAAACTGTTTTTT
>TRBJ2-1|TRBV9|.|.
CASSRVRGGYNEQFF
TGTGCCAGCAGCCGTGTCCGGGGTGGCTACAATGAGCAGTTCTTC
>TRBJ2-1|TRBV11-3|.|TRBD2
CASSLEQLAAYNEQFF
TGTGCCAGCAGCTTAGAACAGCTAGCGGCCTACAATGAGCAGTTCTTC
>TRBJ2-3|TRBV6-1|.|.
CASSDPRRLVLNTQYF
TGTGCCAGCAGTGATCCCCGGAGACTAGTCTTGAATACGCAGTATTTT
>TRBJ2-3|TRBV29-1|.|TRBD2
CSVESDSGSPIPQYF
TGCAGCGTTGAAAGTGACAGCGGGAGCCCAATTCCCCAGTATTTT
>TRBJ2-2|TRBV7-8|.|.
CASSPDIGELFF
TGTGCCAGCAGCCCAGACATCGGGGAGCTGTTTTTT
>TRBJ2-7|TRBV6-5|.|TRBD1
CASSYFRDRGYEQYF
TGTGCCAGCAGTTACTTCCGGGACAGGGGTTACGAGCAGTACTTC
>TRBJ1-5|TRBV7-2|few|TRBD1
CASSYAGTGERQPQHF
TGTGCCAGCAGCTACGCCGGGACAGGGGAACGTCAGCCCCAGCATTTT
>TRBJ2-2|TRBV7-3|once|TRBD2
CASSLGTTSGRATSGELFF
TGTGCCAGCAGCTTAGGGACTACTAGCGGGAGGGCCACCTCCGGGGAGCTGTTTTTT
>TRBJ2-5|TRBV2|.|.
CASSHLGGAGVGTQYF
TGTGCCAGCAGTCACCTTGGTGGGGCAGGGGTAGGGACCCAGTACTTC